These 23 T cell receptor beta chains came from one sample sequenced in a study of blood T cell repertoires in COVID-19. Measured with immunoSEQ multiplex PCR; TCRdb has only the in-frame clones, and not every one. In the table there are about 160,000 clones, 90% to 95% of which are singletons. The specimen sequenced was peripheral blood. These receptors all come from a woman aged 50 to 60 with acute or convalescent COVID-19.

This clone showed up just once. This chain joins TRBV5-1 and TRBJ2-1, with 7 nucleotides matching TRBD2. V gave up 0 bases and J gave up 8 bases; unmatched junction bases: 8. The CDR3 spans 15 residues. The germline gives CDR1 SGHRS, CDR2 YFSETQ. The CDR3 is CASSLGDYHGDEQFF. In DNA, the CDR3 is TGCGCCAGCAGCTTGGGGGACTACCATGGCGATGAGCAGTTCTTC.

The J gene is TRBJ2-7, the V gene TRBV4-3; 8 bases fit TRBD2. The CDR3 length is 18 residues. The junction had 15 bases not matched to a gene; V was cut back by 0 bases and J by 5 bases. CDR1 and CDR2 from the germline V gene are LGHNA and YSLEER. The CDR3 reads CASSQDIVTGGPVNEQYF. CDR3 bases: TGCGCCAGCAGCCAAGATATTGTAACGGGAGGGCCTGTCAACGAGCAGTACTTC.

The J gene is TRBJ2-4, the V gene TRBV20-1; unclear D gene. The germline CDR1 and CDR2 sequences are DFQATT and SNEGSKA (reference sequence). This CDR3 is built from 11 residues. The V gene lost 3 bases and the J gene lost 7 bases, with 7 bases spanning the gap. The CDR3 bases are TGCAGTGCTAGTCGAGCGAACATTCAGTACTTC. Translation gives CSASRANIQYF.

This clone was seen a single time. The chain couples TRBV30 to TRBJ2-7; 7 nucleotides match TRBD2. The germline V gene encodes CDR1 GTSNPN and CDR2 SVGIG (reference sequence). The CDR3 is 13 amino acids. Trimming took 4 bases from V and 3 from J; bases not matched to a gene: 6. CDR3 nucleotide sequence: TGTGCCTGGACTAGGGACTACAACTACGAGCAGTACTTC. This gives the protein CAWTRDYNYEQYF.

The count of this clone is one. This CDR3 is CASSPPTGGANTGELFF. The CDR3 DNA follows: TGTGCCAGCAGCCCCCCGACAGGGGGCGCGAACACCGGGGAGCTGTTTTTT. This chain joins TRBV7-9 and TRBJ2-2; 10 nucleotides match TRBD1. The germline V gene encodes CDR1 SEHNR and CDR2 FQNEAQ (reference sequence). There are 17 residues in the CDR3. Trimming at V came to 5 bases and at J to 0 bases, leaving 6 bases not matched to a gene.

The chain links TRBV29-1 to TRBJ1-4; D may be TRBD1 (5 bases). This CDR3 region has 14 residues. V was cut by 6 bases and J by 6 bases, with 17 bases left in between. The germline V gene encodes CDR1 SQVTM and CDR2 ANQGSEA. The chain's CDR3 is CSVLGGAADEKLFF. The CDR3 region has the DNA TGCAGCGTCTTAGGAGGGGCGGCGGATGAAAAACTGTTTTTT.

CDR3 sequence reads: CASSLLPEGNTIYF. CDR3 nucleotides: TGCGCCAGCAGCTTGCTCCCGGAGGGAAACACCATATATTTT. V usage is TRBV5-1 and J usage is TRBJ1-3; D call uncertain. The germline CDR1 and CDR2 sequences are SGHRS and YFSETQ. The CDR3 is 14 residues long. V gave up 1 base and J gave up 4 bases, with 9 bases separating them.

A word on this clone: One end of the junction does not line up with germline, which may come from a read error. The CDR3 DNA reads TGTGCCAGCAGCTCTTGGGACAGGTTGGATTCCTTT. Its translation is CASSSWDRLDSF. This chain joins TRBV7-9 and TRBJ1-1, with 8 bases aligning to TRBD1. This CDR3 is 12 amino acids long. The germline CDR1 and CDR2 sequences are SEHNR and FQNEAQ (reference sequence).

The chain is built from TRBV7-8 and TRBJ2-3; a possible D gene is TRBD2 (5 bases). CDR1 and CDR2 from the germline V gene are SGHVS and FQNEAQ. This CDR3 has 11 amino acids. V gave up 5 bases and J gave up 8 bases, with 8 bases separating them. The CDR3 reads CASSPGVTQYF. CDR3 in DNA: TGTGCCAGCAGCCCCGGGGTTACGCAGTATTTT.

The rearrangement uses TRBV9 and TRBJ2-3; 7 nucleotides align to TRBD2. Trimming cost V 7 bases and J 2 bases; bases outside gene matches: 7. This CDR3 has 14 amino acids. Germline V gene lookup returns CDR1 SGDLS and CDR2 YYNGEE. The CDR3 sequence is CASGLGGPTDTQYF. The CDR3 DNA reads TGTGCCAGCGGACTAGGCGGACCCACAGATACGCAGTATTTT.

The genes are TRBV11-2 and TRBJ1-1; D is perhaps TRBD1 (6 bases). The V gene's germline CDR1 is SGHAT and CDR2 FQNNGV. The V gene lost 7 bases and the J gene lost 7 bases, with 16 bases spanning the gap. The CDR3 sequence is 13 residues long. In DNA, the CDR3 is TGTGCCAGCACCACGGGCCTAGGGGGTGAAGCTTTCTTT. This translates into CASTTGLGGEAFF.

The chain has TRBV27 and TRBJ2-3, with D maybe TRBD1 (6 bases). Trimming removed 5 bases at V and 3 bases at J, with 18 bases between. Looked up from germline, CDR1 is MNHEY and CDR2 is SMNVEV (reference sequence). This CDR3 spans 16 amino acids. CDR3 protein: CASSPSAGERTDTQYF. In DNA, the CDR3 is TGTGCCAGCAGTCCGTCCGCAGGGGAACGGACAGATACGCAGTATTTT.

The chain combines TRBV27 with TRBJ2-1; 9 positions agree with TRBD1. This CDR3 is built from 11 residues. The trim removed 6 bases at V and 15 bases at J, leaving 6 bases unmatched. Germline loops: CDR1 MNHEY, CDR2 SMNVEV (reference sequence). The CDR3 DNA sequence: TGTGCCAGCAGATCCGGGACAGGGTTGTTCTTC. Translation gives CASRSGTGLFF.

V and J are TRBV7-8 and TRBJ1-6; 7 bases agree with TRBD1. The germline V gene has CDR1 SGHVS and CDR2 FQNEAQ. This CDR3 region has 14 residues. V lost 2 bases to trimming and J lost 9 bases; unmatched junction nucleotides: 4. CDR3 coding DNA: TGTGCCAGCAGCTTAACGAGGACAGGTTCACCCCTCCACTTT. This codes for CASSLTRTGSPLHF. Supplemented by reference TRBV7-8 and TRBJ1-6, the full variable domain reads GAGVSQSPRYKVAKRGQDVALRCDPISGHVSLFWYQQALGQGPEFLTYFQNEAQLDKSGLPSDRFFAERPEGSVSTLKIQRTQQEDSAVYLCASSLTRTGSPLHFGNGTRLTVT.

The rearrangement links TRBV7-6 to TRBJ2-1; the D gene is possibly TRBD1 (6 bases). V lost 8 bases to trimming and J lost 1 base, with 15 bases between them. Germline V gene sequence: CDR1 SGHVS, CDR2 FNYEAQ. This CDR3 is 15 amino acids long. The CDR3 spells CASSFTTGSYNEQFF. CDR3 DNA sequence: TGTGCCAGCTCATTTACTACAGGGTCCTACAATGAGCAGTTCTTC.

This chain uses TRBV7-8 with TRBJ2-3; TRBD2 agrees at 8 bases. Germline trimming cut 6 bases from V and 4 bases from J; bases unmatched to any gene: 12. The CDR3 length is 16 residues. Germline CDR1 is SGHVS and CDR2 is FQNEAQ. DNA of the CDR3: TGTGCCAGCAGGAAACCGGCGGGAGGTTTCCCAGATACGCAGTATTTT. Protein: CASRKPAGGFPDTQYF.

This clone has a single count. This chain joins TRBV5-4 and TRBJ2-5; TRBD1 might be the D (6 bases). This CDR3 contains 13 residues. V was trimmed by 4 bases and J by 2 bases, leaving 9 bases between them. CDR1 and CDR2 from the germline V gene are SGHNT and YYREEE (reference sequence). CDR3 DNA sequence: TGTGCCAGCAGCGAAGGACAGCAAGAGACCCAGTACTTC. It encodes CASSEGQQETQYF. The full variable domain, in which reference TRBV5-4 and TRBJ2-5 provide the parts outside the CDR3, is ETGVTQSPTHLIKTRGQQVTLRCSSQSGHNTVSWYQQALGQGPQFIFQYYREEENGRGNFPPRFSGLQFPNYSSELNVNALELDDSALYLCASSEGQQETQYFGPGTRLLVL.

The chain employs TRBV30 and TRBJ2-3, with 11 bases fitting TRBD2. In germline, CDR1 is GTSNPN, CDR2 SVGIG (reference sequence). With V trimmed by 1 base and J by 4 bases, 1 base remained unmatched. The length of the CDR3 is 14 residues. The CDR3 is CAWSELAGADTQYF. The CDR3 DNA follows: TGTGCCTGGAGTGAACTAGCGGGAGCAGATACGCAGTATTTT.

This clone was seen a single time. The rearrangement uses TRBV7-2 and TRBJ2-1; 7 nucleotides match TRBD2. The CDR3 is made up of 16 amino acids. The germline gives CDR1 SGHTA, CDR2 FQGNSA. The junction had 10 bases not matched to a gene; V was cut back by 4 bases and J by 4 bases. DNA for the CDR3: TGTGCCAGCAGCTCCCGGGCCGGGACTACTTACAATGAGCAGTTCTTC. Residues: CASSSRAGTTYNEQFF.

The rearrangement links TRBV19 to TRBJ2-7; TRBD1 might be the D (7 bases). The germline V and J ends were trimmed by 4 bases and 4 bases, with 14 bases remaining between them. The V gene's germline CDR1 is LNHDA and CDR2 SQIVND (reference sequence). This CDR3 is built from 14 residues. DNA of the CDR3: TGTGCCAGTAGTACCGGGGGACAGCCTTACGAGCAGTACTTC. Its translation: CASSTGGQPYEQYF.

The gene calls are TRBV6-2 or TRBV6-3 and TRBJ2-7, with 12 bases matching TRBD2. Trimming took 5 bases from V and 0 from J; bases not matched to a gene: 8. Germline V lookup: CDR1 MNHEY, CDR2 SVGEGT. This CDR3 contains 17 residues. The CDR3 bases are TGTGCCAGCAGTAGCCCGCGGACTAGCGGGAACTCCTACGAGCAGTACTTC. Its translation: CASSSPRTSGNSYEQYF.

The chain combines TRBV6-1 with TRBJ1-5; TRBD1 is a possible D gene (5 bases). V lost 4 bases, J lost 2 bases, and 15 bases lay in between. Germline CDR1 MNHNS, CDR2 SASEGT. The CDR3 is 16 residues long. In DNA form, the CDR3 reads TGTGCCAGCAGTGTGGGGGGGAGTCACGGCAATCAGCCCCAGCATTTT. This gives the protein CASSVGGSHGNQPQHF.

V usage is TRBV30 and J usage is TRBJ1-2; TRBD1 agrees at 8 bases. J was trimmed by 5 bases and V by 7 bases; bases with no gene match: 3. CDR1 is GTSNPN, CDR2 SVGIG, per germline (reference sequence). This CDR3 has 11 residues. The CDR3, as DNA: TGTGCCTTAGGACAGGGTTATGGCTACACCTTC. Its translation is CALGQGYGYTF.